The clone carrying this TCR beta chain was seen at least ten times. The antigen is undetermined. TCR beta CDR3 regions were amplified from RNA. Researchers ran a first-round RT-PCR on the TCR CDR3 using the HTBI primer set. TCRdb recomputed calls from the multiplex PCR reads with MiXCR, one row per CDR3 protein. The sample carries roughly 580,000 distinct CDR3 sequences, around 14% recorded once. This sample is drawn from a study of T cells in Graves' hyperthyroidism and ophthalmopathy. Not enrolled were patients with uncontrolled infection, other autoimmune disease, pregnancy or lactation. Diagnostic decisions used clinical symptoms, serum thyroxine and TRAb, thyroid ultrasound and orbital computed tomography. Blood was obtained at the first hyperthyroidism diagnosis, which preceded any ophthalmopathy symptoms. V lost 0 bases and J 3 bases, leaving 9 bases between the germline ends. The CDR3 length is 15 residues. Germline assignment: CDR1 SGHTA and CDR2 FQGNSA.

General study findings and limits: Expanded thyroid clonotypes (above 0.001) were mostly also found in blood.

This chain uses TRBV7-2 with TRBJ1-3; D ambiguous. The origin of this receptor is a young woman with Graves' hyperthyroidism that later progressed to Graves' ophthalmopathy. Sample: blood. The CDR3 is CASSLALGFGNTIYF. DNA of the CDR3: TGTGCCAGCAGCTTAGCGCTTGGTTTTGGAAACACCATATATTTT. The full variable domain, with the rest looked up from reference TRBV7-2 and TRBJ1-3, is GAGVSQSPSNKVTEKGKDVELRCDPISGHTALYWYRQSLGQGLEFLIYFQGNSAPDKSGLPSDRFSAERTGGSVSTLTIQRTQQEDSAVYLCASSLALGFGNTIYFGEGSWLTVV.